This TCR beta chain was obtained from a study of blood T cell repertoires in COVID-19. Authors' data handling: Amplification of reference gene primers provided the estimated nucleated cell counts. Produced via immunoSEQ multiplex PCR; TCRdb's table is partial and in-frame only. That table is the source of V, J and clone size, and D and trimming were worked out from the DNA. Of around 150,000 clones in the sample, 65% to 85% are singletons; the top ten hold around 3.4%. CDR3 length: 15 amino acids. After removal of 2 bases from V and 9 bases from J, the junction contained 10 bases not matched to a gene. CDR1 and CDR2 (germline): LGHDT, YNNKEL (reference sequence).

The sample taken for sequencing was peripheral blood. This clonotype originated in a woman over 75 with acute or convalescent COVID-19. The V call is TRBV3-1 (or the pseudogene TRBV3-2), the J call TRBJ2-3, with 8 bases fitting TRBD2. The DNA for the CDR3 is TGTGCCAGCAGCCAACCTGGTGGCGGGGGGAGCACGCAGTATTTT. This codes for CASSQPGGGGSTQYF.